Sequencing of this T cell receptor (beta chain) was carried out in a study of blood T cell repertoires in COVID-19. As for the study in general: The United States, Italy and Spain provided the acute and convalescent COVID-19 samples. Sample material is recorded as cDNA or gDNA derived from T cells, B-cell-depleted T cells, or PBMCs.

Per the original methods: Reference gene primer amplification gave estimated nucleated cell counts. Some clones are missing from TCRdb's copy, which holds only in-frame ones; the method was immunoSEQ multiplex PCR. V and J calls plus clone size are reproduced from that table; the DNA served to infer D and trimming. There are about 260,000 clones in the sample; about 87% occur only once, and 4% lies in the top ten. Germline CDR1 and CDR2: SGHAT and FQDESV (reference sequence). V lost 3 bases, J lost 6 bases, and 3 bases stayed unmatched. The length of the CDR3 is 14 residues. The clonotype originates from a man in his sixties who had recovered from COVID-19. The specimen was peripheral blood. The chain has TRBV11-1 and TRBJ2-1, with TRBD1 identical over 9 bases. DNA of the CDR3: TGTGCCAGCAGCTTTGGGACAGGGTCCAATGAGCAGTTCTTC. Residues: CASSFGTGSNEQFF. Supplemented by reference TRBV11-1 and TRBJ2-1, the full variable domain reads EAEVAQSPRYKITEKSQAVAFWCDPISGHATLYWYRQILGQGPELLVQFQDESVVDDSQLPKDRFSAERLKGVDSTLKIQPAELGDSAMYLCASSFGTGSNEQFFGPGTRLTVL.